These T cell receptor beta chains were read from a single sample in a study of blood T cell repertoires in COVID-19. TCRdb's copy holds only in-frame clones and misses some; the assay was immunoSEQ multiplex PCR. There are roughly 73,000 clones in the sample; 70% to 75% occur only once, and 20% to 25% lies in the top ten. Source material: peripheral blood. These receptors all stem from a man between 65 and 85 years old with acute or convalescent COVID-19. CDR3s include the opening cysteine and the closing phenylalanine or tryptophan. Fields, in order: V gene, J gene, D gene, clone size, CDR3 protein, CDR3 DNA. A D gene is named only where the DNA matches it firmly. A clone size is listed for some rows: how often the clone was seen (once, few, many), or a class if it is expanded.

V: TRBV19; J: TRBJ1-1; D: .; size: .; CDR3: CASSKTTATEAFF; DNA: TGTGCCAGTAGTAAGACAACGGCCACTGAAGCTTTCTTT
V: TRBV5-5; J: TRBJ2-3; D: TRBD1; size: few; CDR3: CASSEDRGRTDTQYF; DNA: TGTGCCAGCAGCGAGGACAGGGGGCGGACAGATACGCAGTATTTT
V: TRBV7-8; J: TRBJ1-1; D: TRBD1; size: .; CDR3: CASSLNRGYTEAFF; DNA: TGTGCCAGCAGCCTTAACAGGGGGTACACTGAAGCTTTCTTT
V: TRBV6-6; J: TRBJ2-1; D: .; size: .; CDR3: CASSPRGRRAGYNEQFF; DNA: TGTGCCAGCAGTCCCCGGGGGAGGAGAGCGGGCTACAATGAGCAGTTCTTC
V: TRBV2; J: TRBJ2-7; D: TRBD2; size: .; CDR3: CASSEWTSGMYEQYF; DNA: TGTGCCAGCAGTGAATGGACTAGCGGGATGTACGAGCAGTACTTC
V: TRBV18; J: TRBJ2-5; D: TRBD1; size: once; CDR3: CASQGEETQYF; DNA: TGTGCCAGCCAGGGGGAAGAGACCCAGTACTTC
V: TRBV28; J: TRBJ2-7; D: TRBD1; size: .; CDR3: CASRPTTGVHEQYF; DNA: TGTGCCAGCAGACCTACTACAGGGGTCCACGAGCAGTACTTC
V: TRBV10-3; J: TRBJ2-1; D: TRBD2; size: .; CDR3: CAISVGTSTNEQFF; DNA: TGTGCCATCAGTGTAGGGACTAGCACAAATGAGCAGTTCTTC
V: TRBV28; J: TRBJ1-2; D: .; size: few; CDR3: CASSLFAAGVDGYTF; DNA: TGTGCCAGCAGTTTATTCGCGGCGGGTGTGGATGGCTACACCTTC
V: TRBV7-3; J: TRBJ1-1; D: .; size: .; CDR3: CASSLSATTSGAAFF; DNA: TGTGCCAGCAGCTTAAGTGCCACAACCTCGGGTGCAGCTTTCTTT
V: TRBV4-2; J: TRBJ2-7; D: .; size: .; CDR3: CASSQGTTATYEQYF; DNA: TGTGCCAGCAGCCAAGGGACTACCGCTACCTACGAGCAGTACTTC
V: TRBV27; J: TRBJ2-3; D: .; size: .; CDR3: CASSFYDTQYF; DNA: TGTGCCAGCAGTTTCTACGATACGCAGTATTTT
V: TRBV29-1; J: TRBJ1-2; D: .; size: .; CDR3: CSVDRTVPNYGYTF; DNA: TGCAGCGTAGATCGGACAGTGCCTAACTATGGCTACACCTTC
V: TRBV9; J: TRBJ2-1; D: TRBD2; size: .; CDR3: CASSFLPGLEVPNEQFF; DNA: TGTGCCAGCAGCTTCCTGCCCGGACTAGAAGTCCCCAATGAGCAGTTCTTC
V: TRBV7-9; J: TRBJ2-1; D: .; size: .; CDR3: CASSLQGSSYNEQFF; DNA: TGTGCCAGCAGCTTGCAGGGAAGCTCCTACAATGAGCAGTTCTTC
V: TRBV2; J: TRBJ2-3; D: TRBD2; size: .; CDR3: CASLPGLAGVDTQYF; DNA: TGTGCCAGCTTACCGGGACTAGCGGGAGTGGATACGCAGTATTTT
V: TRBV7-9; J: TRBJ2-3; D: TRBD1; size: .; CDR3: CASSLRVTTGFTDTQYF; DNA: TGTGCCAGCAGCTTACGTGTCACGACAGGGTTCACAGATACGCAGTATTTT
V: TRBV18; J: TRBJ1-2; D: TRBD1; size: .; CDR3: CASSPPQGARGYTF; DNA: TGTGCCAGCTCACCACCTCAGGGGGCGAGGGGCTACACCTTC
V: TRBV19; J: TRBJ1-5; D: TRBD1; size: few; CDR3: CASSTGTGSNQPQHF; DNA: TGTGCCAGTAGTACCGGGACAGGAAGCAATCAGCCCCAGCATTTT
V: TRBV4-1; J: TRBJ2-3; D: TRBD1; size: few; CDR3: CASSPDRGGTDTQYF; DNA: TGCGCCAGCAGCCCCGACAGGGGCGGCACAGATACGCAGTATTTT
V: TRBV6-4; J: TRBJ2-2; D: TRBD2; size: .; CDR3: CASSVGLAGTGELFF; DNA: TGTGCCAGCAGCGTGGGACTAGCGGGCACCGGGGAGCTGTTTTTT
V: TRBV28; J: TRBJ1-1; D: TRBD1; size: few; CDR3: CASRTGLRGDTEAFF; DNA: TGTGCCAGCAGGACAGGGCTCCGAGGGGACACTGAAGCTTTCTTT
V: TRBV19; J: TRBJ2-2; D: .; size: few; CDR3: CASSMRENTGELFF; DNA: TGTGCCAGTAGTATGCGGGAGAACACCGGGGAGCTGTTTTTT
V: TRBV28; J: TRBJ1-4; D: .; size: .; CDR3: CATLRGSNEKLFF; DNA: TGTGCCACCCTCCGGGGGTCTAATGAAAAACTGTTTTTT
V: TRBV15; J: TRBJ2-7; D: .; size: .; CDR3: CATSREGPQTGEQYF; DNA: TGTGCCACCAGCAGAGAGGGGCCCCAGACCGGCGAGCAGTACTTC
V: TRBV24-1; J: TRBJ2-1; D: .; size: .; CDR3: CATSSGVNEQFF; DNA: TGTGCCACCAGCTCGGGGGTGAATGAGCAGTTCTTC
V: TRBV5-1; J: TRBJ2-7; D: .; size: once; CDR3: CASSLSAGTPLEQYF; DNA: TGCGCCAGCAGCTTGTCCGCAGGTACCCCGCTCGAGCAGTACTTC
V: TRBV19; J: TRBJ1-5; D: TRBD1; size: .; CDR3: CASSPTGANNNQPQHF; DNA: TGTGCCAGTAGTCCGACAGGGGCTAATAACAATCAGCCCCAGCATTTT